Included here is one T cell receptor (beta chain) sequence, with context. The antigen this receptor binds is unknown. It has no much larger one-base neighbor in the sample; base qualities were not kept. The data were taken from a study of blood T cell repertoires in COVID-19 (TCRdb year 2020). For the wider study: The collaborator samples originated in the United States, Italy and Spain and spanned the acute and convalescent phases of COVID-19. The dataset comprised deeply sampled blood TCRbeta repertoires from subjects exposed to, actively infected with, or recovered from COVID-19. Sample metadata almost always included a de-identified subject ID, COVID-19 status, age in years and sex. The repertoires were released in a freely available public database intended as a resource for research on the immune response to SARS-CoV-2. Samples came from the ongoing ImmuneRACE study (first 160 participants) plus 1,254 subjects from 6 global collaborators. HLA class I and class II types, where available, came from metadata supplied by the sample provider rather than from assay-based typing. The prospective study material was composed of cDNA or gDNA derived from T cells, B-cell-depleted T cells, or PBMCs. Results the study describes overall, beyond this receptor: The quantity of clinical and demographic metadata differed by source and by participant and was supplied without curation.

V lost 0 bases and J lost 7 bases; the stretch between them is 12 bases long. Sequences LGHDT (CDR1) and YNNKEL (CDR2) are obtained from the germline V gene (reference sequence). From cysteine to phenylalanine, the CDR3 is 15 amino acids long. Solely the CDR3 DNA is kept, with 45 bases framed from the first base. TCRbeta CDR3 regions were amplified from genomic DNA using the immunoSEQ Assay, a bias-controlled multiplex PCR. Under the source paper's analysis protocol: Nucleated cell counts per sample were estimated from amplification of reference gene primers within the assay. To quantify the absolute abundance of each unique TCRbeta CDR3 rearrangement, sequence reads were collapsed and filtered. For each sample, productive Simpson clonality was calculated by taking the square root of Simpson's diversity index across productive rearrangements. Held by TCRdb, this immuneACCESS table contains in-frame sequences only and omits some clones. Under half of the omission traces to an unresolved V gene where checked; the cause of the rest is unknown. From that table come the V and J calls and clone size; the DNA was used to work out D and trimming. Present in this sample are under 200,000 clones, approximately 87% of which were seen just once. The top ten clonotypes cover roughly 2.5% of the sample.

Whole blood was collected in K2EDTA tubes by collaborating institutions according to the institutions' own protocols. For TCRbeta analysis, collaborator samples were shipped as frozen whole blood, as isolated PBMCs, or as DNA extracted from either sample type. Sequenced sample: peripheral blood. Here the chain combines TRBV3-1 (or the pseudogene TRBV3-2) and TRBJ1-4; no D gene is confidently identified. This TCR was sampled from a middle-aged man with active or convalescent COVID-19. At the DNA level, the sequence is TGTGCCAGCAGCCAAGATCGCGGAATATCTGAAAAACTGTTTTTT. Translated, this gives CASSQDRGISEKLFF.